This TCR beta chain is drawn from a study of cytomegalovirus exposure and HLA in healthy donors. Overall study: Findings of an earlier analysis included roughly 110 million unique TCR beta sequences from 190 million or so T cells. There were about 85 million unique TCRs (from HLA-typed donors) in an early data release.

Details on this clone: What it binds is unknown.

Study observations and caveats: The records held CMV serostatus as the only immune exposure information. Presence/absence analyses rested on an assumption that sequencing depth was roughly uniform across donors.

The CDR3 has 17 residues. Germline trimming cut 7 bases from V and 0 bases from J; bases unmatched to any gene: 10. The V gene's germline CDR1 is SGHDT and CDR2 YYEEEE. PCR involved 60 Vbeta and 13 Jbeta primers. The repertoire was sequenced with immunoSEQ multiplex PCR; TCRdb's copy has only in-frame clones and lacks some. Seen here are around 110,000 clones, about 62% observed once, and the top ten hold about 8%. The clonotype originates from a woman aged 40-49 years in good health and CMV-seropositive. Material for sequencing was PBMCs. The gene calls are TRBV5-6 and TRBJ2-6; 7 bases map to TRBD1. CDR3 DNA sequence: TGTGCCAGCGTCCGGGACAGCGGTTTCTCTGGGGCCAACGTCCTGACTTTC. This translates into CASVRDSGFSGANVLTF.